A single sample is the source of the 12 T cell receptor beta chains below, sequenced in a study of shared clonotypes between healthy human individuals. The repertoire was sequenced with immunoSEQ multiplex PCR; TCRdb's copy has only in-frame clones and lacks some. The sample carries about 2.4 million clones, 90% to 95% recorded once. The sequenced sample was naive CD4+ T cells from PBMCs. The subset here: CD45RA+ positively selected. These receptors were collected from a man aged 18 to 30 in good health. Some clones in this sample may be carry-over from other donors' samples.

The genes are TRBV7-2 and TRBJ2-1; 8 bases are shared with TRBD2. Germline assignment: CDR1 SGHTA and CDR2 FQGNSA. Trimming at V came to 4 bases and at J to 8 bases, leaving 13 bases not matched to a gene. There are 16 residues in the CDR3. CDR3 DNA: TGTGCCAGCAGCTCCCCGATGGGCGGGAGGCGGGATGAGCAGTTCTTC. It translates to CASSSPMGGRRDEQFF.

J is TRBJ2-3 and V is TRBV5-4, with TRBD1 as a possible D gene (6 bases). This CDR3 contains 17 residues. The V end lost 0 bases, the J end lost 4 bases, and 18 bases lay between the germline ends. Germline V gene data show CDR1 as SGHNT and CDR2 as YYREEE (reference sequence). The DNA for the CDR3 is TGTGCCAGCAGCTTGGATATGCAGGGGAAGAGGCCAGATACGCAGTATTTT. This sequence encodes CASSLDMQGKRPDTQYF.

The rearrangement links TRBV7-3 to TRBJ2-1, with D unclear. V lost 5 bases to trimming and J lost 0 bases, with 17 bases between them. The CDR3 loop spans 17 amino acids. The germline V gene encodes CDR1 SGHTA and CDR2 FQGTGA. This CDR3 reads CASSPRSGSSSYNEQFF. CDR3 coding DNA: TGTGCCAGCAGCCCCCGGTCTGGTTCGAGCTCCTACAATGAGCAGTTCTTC.

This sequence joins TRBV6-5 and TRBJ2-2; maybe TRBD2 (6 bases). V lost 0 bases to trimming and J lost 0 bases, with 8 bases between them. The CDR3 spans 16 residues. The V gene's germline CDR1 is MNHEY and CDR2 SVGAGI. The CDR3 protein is CASSYSTRANTGELFF. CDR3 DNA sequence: TGTGCCAGCAGTTACTCGACTAGAGCGAACACCGGGGAGCTGTTTTTT.

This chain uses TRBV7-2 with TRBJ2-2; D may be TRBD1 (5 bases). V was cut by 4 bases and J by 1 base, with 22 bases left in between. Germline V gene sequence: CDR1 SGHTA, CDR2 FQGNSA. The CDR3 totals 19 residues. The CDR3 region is CASSSPPRQLPVNTGELFF. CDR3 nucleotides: TGTGCCAGCAGCTCCCCACCCCGACAGTTACCTGTGAACACCGGGGAGCTGTTTTTT.

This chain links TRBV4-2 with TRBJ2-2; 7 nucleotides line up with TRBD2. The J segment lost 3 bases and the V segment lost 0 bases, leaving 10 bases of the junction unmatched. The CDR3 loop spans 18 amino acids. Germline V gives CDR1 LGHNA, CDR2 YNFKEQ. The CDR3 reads CASSQDPVPSGHTGELFF. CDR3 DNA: TGTGCCAGCAGCCAAGATCCGGTGCCTAGCGGTCACACCGGGGAGCTGTTTTTT.

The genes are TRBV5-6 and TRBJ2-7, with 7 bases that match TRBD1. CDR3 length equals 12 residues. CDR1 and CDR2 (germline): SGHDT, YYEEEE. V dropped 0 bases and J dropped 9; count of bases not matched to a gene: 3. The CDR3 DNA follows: TGTGCCAGCAGCTTGGGGACAGGAGGGCAGTACTTC. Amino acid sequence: CASSLGTGGQYF.

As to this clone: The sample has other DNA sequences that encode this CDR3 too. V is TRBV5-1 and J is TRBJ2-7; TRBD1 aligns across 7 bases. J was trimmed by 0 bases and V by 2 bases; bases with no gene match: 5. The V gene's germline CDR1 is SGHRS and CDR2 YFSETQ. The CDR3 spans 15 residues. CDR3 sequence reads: CASSFTGASSYEQYF. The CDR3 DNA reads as TGCGCCAGCAGCTTTACAGGGGCCTCCTCCTACGAGCAGTACTTC.

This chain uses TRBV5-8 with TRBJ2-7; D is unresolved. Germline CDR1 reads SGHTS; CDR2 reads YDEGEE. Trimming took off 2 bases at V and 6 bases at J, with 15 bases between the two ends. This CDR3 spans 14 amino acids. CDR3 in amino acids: CASSFTLRRSEQYF. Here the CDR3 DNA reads TGTGCCAGCAGCTTCACATTGCGGCGTTCCGAGCAGTACTTC.

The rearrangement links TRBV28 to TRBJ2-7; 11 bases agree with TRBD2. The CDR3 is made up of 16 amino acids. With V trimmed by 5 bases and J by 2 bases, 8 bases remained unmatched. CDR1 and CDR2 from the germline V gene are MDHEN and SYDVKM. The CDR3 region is CASSLPLAGGTYEQYF. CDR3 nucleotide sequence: TGTGCCAGCAGTCTCCCCCTAGCGGGAGGTACCTACGAGCAGTACTTC.

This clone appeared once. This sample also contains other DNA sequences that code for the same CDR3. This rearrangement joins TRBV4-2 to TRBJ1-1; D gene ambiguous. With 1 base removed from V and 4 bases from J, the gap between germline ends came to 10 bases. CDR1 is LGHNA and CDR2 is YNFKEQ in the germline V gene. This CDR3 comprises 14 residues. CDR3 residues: CASSQGVRGTEAFF. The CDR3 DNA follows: TGTGCCAGCAGCCAAGGGGTACGTGGCACTGAAGCTTTCTTT.

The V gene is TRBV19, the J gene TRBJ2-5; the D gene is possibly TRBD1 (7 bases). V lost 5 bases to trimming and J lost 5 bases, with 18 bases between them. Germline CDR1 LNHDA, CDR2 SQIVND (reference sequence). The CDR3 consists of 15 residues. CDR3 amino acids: CASSGGGAGWETQYF. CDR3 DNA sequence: TGTGCCAGTAGTGGAGGGGGCGCGGGGTGGGAGACCCAGTACTTC.